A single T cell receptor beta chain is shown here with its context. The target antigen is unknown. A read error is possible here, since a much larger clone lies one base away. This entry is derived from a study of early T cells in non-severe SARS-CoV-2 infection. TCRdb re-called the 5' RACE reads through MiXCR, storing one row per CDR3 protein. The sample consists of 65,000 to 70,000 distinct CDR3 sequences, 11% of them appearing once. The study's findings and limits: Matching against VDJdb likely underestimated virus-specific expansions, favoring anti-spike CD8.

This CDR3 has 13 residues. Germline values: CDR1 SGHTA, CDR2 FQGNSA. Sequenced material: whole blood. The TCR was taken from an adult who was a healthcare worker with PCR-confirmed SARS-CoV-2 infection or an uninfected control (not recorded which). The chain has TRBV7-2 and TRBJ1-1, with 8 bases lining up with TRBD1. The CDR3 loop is CASSLDREAEDFF. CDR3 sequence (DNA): TGTGCCAGCAGCTTGGACAGGGAGGCTGAAGATTTCTTT. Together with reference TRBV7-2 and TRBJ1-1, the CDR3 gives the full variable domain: GAGVSQSPSNKVTEKGKDVELRCDPISGHTALYWYRQSLGQGLEFLIYFQGNSAPDKSGLPSDRFSAERTGGSVSTLTIQRTQQEDSAVYLCASSLDREAEDFFGQGTRLTVV.